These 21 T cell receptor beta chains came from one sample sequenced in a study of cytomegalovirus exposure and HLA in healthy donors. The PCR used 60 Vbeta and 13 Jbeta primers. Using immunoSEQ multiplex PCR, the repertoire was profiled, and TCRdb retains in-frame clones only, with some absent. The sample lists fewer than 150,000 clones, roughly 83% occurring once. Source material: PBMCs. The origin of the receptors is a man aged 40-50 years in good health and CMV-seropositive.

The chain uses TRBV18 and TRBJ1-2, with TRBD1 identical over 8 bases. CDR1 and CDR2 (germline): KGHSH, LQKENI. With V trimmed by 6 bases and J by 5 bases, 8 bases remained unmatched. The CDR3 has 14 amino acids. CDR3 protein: CASSPAGGWYGYTF. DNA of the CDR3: TGTGCCAGCTCCCCCGCAGGGGGCTGGTATGGCTACACCTTC.

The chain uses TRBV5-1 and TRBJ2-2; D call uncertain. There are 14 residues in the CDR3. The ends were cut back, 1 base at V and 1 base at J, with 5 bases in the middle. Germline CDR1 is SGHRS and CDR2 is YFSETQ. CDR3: CASSLIWNTGELFF. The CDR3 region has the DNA TGCGCCAGCAGCTTGATATGGAACACCGGGGAGCTGTTTTTT.

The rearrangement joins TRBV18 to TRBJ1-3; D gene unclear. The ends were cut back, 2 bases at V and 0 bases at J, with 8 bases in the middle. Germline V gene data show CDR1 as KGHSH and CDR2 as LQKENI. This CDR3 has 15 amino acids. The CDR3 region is CASSPEAISGNTIYF. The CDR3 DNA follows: TGTGCCAGCTCACCAGAAGCGATCTCTGGAAACACCATATATTTT.

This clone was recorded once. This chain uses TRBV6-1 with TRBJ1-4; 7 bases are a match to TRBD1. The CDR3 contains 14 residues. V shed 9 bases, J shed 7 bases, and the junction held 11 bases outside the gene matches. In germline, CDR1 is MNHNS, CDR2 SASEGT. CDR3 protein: CASTSGTALEKLFF. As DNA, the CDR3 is TGTGCCAGTACTTCCGGGACAGCGCTTGAAAAACTGTTTTTT.

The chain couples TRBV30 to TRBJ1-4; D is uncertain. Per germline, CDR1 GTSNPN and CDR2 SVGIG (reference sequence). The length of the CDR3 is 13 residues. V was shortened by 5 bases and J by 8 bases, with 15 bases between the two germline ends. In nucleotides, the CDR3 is TGTGCCTGGGCCCCCGGTATCTCAGAAAAACTGTTTTTT. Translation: CAWAPGISEKLFF. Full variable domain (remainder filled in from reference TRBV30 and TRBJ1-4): SQTIHQWPATLVQPVGSPLSLECTVEGTSNPNLYWYRQAAGRGLQLLFYSVGIGQISSEVPQNLSASRPQDRQFILSSKKLLLSDSGFYLCAWAPGISEKLFFGSGTQLSVL.

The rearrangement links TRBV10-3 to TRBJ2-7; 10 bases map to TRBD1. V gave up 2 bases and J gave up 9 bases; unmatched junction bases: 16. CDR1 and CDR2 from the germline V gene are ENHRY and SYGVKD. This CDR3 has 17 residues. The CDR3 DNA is TGTGCCATCAGTGAGCCCTATTCCGGGACAGGGGAATTCGGGCAGTACTTC. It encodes CAISEPYSGTGEFGQYF.

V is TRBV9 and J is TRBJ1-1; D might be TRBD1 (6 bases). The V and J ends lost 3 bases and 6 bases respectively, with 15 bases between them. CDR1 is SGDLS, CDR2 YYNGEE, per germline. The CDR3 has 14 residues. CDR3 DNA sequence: TGTGCCAGCAGCGCGATGGGGAAGGGGGCTGAAGCTTTCTTT. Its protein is CASSAMGKGAEAFF.

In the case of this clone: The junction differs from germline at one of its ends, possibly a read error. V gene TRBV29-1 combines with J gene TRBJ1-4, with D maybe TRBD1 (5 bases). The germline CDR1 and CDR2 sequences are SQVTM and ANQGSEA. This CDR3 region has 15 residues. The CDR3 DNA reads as TGCAGCGCTGAAAGGTTGCAGGGCCGTAATGAAAAACTGTTTTTT. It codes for CSAERLQGRNEKLFF.

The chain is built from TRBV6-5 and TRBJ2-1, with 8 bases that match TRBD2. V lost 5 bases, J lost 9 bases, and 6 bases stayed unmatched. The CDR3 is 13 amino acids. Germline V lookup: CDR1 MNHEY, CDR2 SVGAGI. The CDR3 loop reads CASSTRGGGEQFF. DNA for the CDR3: TGTGCCAGCAGTACCCGGGGGGGAGGTGAGCAGTTCTTC.

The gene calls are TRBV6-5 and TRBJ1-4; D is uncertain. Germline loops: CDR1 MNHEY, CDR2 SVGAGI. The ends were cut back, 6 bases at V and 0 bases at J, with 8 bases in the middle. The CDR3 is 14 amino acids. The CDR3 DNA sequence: TGTGCCAGCAGGGTGACACCAACTAATGAAAAACTGTTTTTT. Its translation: CASRVTPTNEKLFF.

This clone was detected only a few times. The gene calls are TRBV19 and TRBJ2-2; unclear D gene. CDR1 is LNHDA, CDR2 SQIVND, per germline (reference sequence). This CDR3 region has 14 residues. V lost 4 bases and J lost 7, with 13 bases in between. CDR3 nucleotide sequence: TGTGCCAGTAGTAGGCAGTTAAGTGGCGGGGAGCTGTTTTTT. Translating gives CASSRQLSGGELFF.

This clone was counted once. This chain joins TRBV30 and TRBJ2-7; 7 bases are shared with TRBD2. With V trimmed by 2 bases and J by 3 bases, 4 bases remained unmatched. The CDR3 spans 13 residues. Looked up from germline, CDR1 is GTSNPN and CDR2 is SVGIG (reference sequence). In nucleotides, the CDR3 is TGTGCCTGGAGTTCAAGCGGGAACTACGAGCAGTACTTC. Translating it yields CAWSSSGNYEQYF.

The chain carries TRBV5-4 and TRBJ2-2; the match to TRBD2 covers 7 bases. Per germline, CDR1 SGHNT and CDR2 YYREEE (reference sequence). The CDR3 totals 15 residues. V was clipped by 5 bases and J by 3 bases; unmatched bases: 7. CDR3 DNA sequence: TGTGCCAGCAGTCTCCTAGCGGAGTACACCGGGGAGCTGTTTTTT. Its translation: CASSLLAEYTGELFF. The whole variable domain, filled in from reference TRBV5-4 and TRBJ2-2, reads ETGVTQSPTHLIKTRGQQVTLRCSSQSGHNTVSWYQQALGQGPQFIFQYYREEENGRGNFPPRFSGLQFPNYSSELNVNALELDDSALYLCASSLLAEYTGELFFGEGSRLTVL.

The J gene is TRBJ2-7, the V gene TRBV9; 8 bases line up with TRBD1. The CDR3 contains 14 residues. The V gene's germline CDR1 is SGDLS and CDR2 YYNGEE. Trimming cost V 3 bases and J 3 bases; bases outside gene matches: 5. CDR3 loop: CASSATGGHYEQYF. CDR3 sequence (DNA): TGTGCCAGCAGCGCAACAGGGGGACACTACGAGCAGTACTTC.

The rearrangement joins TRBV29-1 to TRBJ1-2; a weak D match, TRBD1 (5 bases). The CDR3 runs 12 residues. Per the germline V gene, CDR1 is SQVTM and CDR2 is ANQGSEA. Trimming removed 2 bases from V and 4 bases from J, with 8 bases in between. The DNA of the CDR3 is TGCAGCGTTGAAACCGGGGGCTATGGCTACACCTTC. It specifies CSVETGGYGYTF.

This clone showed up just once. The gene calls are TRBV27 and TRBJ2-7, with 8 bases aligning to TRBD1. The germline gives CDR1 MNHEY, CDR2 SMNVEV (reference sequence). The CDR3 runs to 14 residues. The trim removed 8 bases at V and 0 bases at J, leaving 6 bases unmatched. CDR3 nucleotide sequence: TGTGCCAGCGGACGGACAGGGCACTCCTACGAGCAGTACTTC. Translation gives CASGRTGHSYEQYF.

The CDR3, as DNA: TGTGCCAGCAGCACCCGGACAGGGTTTAACACCGGGGAGCTGTTTTTT. Amino acid sequence: CASSTRTGFNTGELFF. V usage is TRBV7-3 and J usage is TRBJ2-2; 8 nucleotides agree with TRBD1. The CDR3 totals 16 residues. The trim removed 5 bases at V and 2 bases at J, leaving 7 bases unmatched. The germline V gene has CDR1 SGHTA and CDR2 FQGTGA.

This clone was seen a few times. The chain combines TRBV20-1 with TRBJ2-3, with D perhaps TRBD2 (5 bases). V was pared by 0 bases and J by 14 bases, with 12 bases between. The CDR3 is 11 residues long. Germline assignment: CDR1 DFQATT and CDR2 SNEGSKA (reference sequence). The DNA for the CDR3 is TGCAGTGCTAGAGATTATACTAGTCCGTATTTT. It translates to CSARDYTSPYF.

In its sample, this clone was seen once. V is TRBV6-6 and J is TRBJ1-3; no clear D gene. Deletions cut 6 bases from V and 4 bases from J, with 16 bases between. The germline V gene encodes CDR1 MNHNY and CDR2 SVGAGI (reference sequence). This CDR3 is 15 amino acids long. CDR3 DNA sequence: TGTGCCAGCAGCCCCCCCGGGGTGAGGGGAAACACCATATATTTT. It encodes CASSPPGVRGNTIYF.

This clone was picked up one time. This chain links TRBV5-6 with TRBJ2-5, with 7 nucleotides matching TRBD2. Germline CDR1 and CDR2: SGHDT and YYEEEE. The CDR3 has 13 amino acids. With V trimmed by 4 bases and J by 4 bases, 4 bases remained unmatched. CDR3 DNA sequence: TGTGCCAGCAGCATTCCTAGCGGAGAGACCCAGTACTTC. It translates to CASSIPSGETQYF.

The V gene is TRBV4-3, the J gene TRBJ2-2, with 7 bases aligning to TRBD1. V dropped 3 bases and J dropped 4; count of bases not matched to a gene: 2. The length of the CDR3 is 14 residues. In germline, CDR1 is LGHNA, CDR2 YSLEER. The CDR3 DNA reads TGCGCCAGCAGCCAGTACAGGGGCACCGGGGAGCTGTTTTTT. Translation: CASSQYRGTGELFF.